These 7 T cell receptor beta chains came from one sample sequenced in a study of CD8 T cells in Susac syndrome. An input of about 0.5 to 1 ug of RNA was subjected to reverse transcription using random hexamers. A single record per CDR3 protein comes from TCRdb applying MiXCR to the immunoSEQ multiplex PCR reads. The sample yields approximately 140,000 distinct CDR3 sequences, 80% to 85% seen once. The sequencing input was CD8+ T cells from PBMCs. These receptors were collected from a human donor with multiple sclerosis.

V is TRBV24-1 and J is TRBJ2-2, with TRBD1 matching 7 bases. CDR1 and CDR2 from the germline V gene are KGHDR and SFDVKD. The CDR3 totals 17 residues. V lost 4 bases to trimming and J lost 2 bases; unmatched junction nucleotides: 9. The CDR3 coding sequence is TGTGCCACCAGTGACAGTCACAGGGGCCCTAACACCGGGGAGCTGTTTTTT. Translation: CATSDSHRGPNTGELFF.

This clonotype was counted a few times. This chain joins TRBV4-3 and TRBJ2-7; the D gene is possibly TRBD2 (5 bases). With 4 bases removed from V and 5 bases from J, the gap between germline ends came to 18 bases. This CDR3 has 15 residues. The V gene's germline CDR1 is LGHNA and CDR2 YSLEER. CDR3 region: CASSLGVARGNEQYF. DNA for the CDR3: TGCGCCAGCAGCCTCGGGGTCGCCCGGGGAAACGAGCAGTACTTC.

The sample holds one count of this clonotype. The chain employs TRBV30 and TRBJ2-1; TRBD2 aligns across 7 bases. The length of the CDR3 is 12 residues. The germline V gene has CDR1 GTSNPN and CDR2 SVGIG (reference sequence). The V and J ends lost 3 bases and 7 bases, in that order; junction bases with no gene match: 3. This CDR3 reads CAWSEAGNEQFF. CDR3 bases: TGTGCCTGGAGCGAAGCGGGGAATGAGCAGTTCTTC.

Details on this clonotype: Sequence at one end of the junction differs from germline and may be a read error. This chain uses TRBV19 with TRBJ2-5; 7 nucleotides line up with TRBD1. The V gene's germline CDR1 is LNHDA and CDR2 SQIVND (reference sequence). This CDR3 has 14 residues. The CDR3 nucleotides read TGTGCCAGTAGTGCCGACAGGGACCAAAAGACCCAGTACTTC. Translated, it gives CASSADRDQKTQYF.

This chain links TRBV19 with TRBJ1-4, with D unresolved. The CDR3 loop spans 13 amino acids. The germline V gene encodes CDR1 LNHDA and CDR2 SQIVND (reference sequence). The germline V and J ends were trimmed by 7 bases and 6 bases, with 12 bases remaining between them. CDR3 in DNA: TGTGCCAGTACCAGAGCAAACCATGAAAAACTGTTTTTT. As protein: CASTRANHEKLFF.

The chain uses TRBV5-1 and TRBJ2-1; TRBD2 might be the D (5 bases). Trimming stripped 6 bases from V and 1 base from J, with 11 bases between. The CDR3 consists of 14 residues. The germline gives CDR1 SGHRS, CDR2 YFSETQ. CDR3 bases: TGCGCCAGCAAAGATCCGGGATCCTACAATGAGCAGTTCTTC. Translated: CASKDPGSYNEQFF. Based on the CDR3 plus reference TRBV5-1 and TRBJ2-1, the full variable domain is KAGVTQTPRYLIKTRGQQVTLSCSPISGHRSVSWYQQTPGQGLQFLFEYFSETQRNKGNFPGRFSGRQFSNSRSEMNVSTLELGDSALYLCASKDPGSYNEQFFGPGTRLTVL.

J is TRBJ1-1 and V is TRBV27; D uncertain. V lost 0 bases, J lost 2 bases, and 4 bases lay in between. CDR1 and CDR2 from the germline V gene are MNHEY and SMNVEV (reference sequence). The CDR3 totals 13 residues. The CDR3 DNA is TGTGCCAGCAGTTTATCTATCAACACTGAAGCTTTCTTT. This sequence encodes CASSLSINTEAFF.